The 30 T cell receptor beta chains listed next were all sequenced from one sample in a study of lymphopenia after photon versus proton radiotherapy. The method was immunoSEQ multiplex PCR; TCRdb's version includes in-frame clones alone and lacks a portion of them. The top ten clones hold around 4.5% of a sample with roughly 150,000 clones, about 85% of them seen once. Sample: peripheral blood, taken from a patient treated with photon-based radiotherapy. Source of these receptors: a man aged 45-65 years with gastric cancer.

The DNA of the CDR3 is TGTGCCACCAGCAGAGGCCGGGACAGGGAGAACTATGGCTACACCTTC. Translating it yields CATSRGRDRENYGYTF. The V gene is TRBV15, the J gene TRBJ1-2, with 9 nucleotides matching TRBD1. The junction had 5 bases not matched to a gene; V was cut back by 1 base and J by 2 bases. Germline CDR1 LNHNV, CDR2 YYDKDF (reference sequence). There are 16 residues in the CDR3.

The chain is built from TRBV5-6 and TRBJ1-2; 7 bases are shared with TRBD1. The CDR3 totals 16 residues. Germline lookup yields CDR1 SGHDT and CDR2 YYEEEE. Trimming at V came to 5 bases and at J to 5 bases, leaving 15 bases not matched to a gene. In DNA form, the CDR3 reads TGTGCCAGCAGTCGTCCCGGGACAGATTTGGCTTATGGCTACACCTTC. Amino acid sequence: CASSRPGTDLAYGYTF.

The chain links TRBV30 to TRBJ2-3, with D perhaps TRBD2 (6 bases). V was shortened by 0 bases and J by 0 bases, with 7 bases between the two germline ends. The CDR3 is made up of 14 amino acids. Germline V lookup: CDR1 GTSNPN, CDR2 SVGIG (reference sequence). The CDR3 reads CAWSVRGSTDTQYF. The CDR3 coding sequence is TGTGCCTGGAGTGTACGGGGGAGCACAGATACGCAGTATTTT. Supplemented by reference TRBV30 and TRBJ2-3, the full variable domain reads SQTIHQWPATLVQPVGSPLSLECTVEGTSNPNLYWYRQAAGRGLQLLFYSVGIGQISSEVPQNLSASRPQDRQFILSSKKLLLSDSGFYLCAWSVRGSTDTQYFGPGTRLTVL.

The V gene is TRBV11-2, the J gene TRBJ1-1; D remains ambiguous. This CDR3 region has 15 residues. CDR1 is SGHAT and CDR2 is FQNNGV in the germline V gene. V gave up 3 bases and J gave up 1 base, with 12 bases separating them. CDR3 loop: CASSFGGSRNTEAFF. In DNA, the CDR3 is TGTGCCAGCAGCTTCGGCGGGTCGCGGAACACTGAAGCTTTCTTT. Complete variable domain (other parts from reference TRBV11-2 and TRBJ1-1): EAGVAQSPRYKIIEKRQSVAFWCNPISGHATLYWYQQILGQGPKLLIQFQNNGVVDDSQLPKDRFSAERLKGVDSTLKIQPAKLEDSAVYLCASSFGGSRNTEAFFGQGTRLTVV.

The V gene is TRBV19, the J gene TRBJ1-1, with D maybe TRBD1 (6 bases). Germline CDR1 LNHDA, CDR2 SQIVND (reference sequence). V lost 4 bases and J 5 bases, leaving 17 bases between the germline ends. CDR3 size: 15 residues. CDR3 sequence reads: CASSNPQGPGTEAFF. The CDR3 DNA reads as TGTGCCAGTAGTAACCCACAGGGACCAGGAACTGAAGCTTTCTTT.

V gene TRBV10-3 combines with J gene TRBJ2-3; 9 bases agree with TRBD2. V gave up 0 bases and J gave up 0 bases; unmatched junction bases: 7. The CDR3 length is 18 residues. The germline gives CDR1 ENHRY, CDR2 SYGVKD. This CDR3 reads CAISESVLAGASTDTQYF. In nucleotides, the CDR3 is TGTGCCATCAGTGAGTCCGTATTAGCGGGAGCAAGCACAGATACGCAGTATTTT.

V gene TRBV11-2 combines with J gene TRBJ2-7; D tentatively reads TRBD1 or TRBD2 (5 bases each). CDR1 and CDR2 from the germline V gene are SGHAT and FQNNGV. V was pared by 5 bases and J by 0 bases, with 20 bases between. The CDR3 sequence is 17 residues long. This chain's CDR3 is CASSGRPGPIFSYEQYF. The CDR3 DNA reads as TGTGCCAGCAGCGGACGTCCGGGACCCATCTTCTCCTACGAGCAGTACTTC.

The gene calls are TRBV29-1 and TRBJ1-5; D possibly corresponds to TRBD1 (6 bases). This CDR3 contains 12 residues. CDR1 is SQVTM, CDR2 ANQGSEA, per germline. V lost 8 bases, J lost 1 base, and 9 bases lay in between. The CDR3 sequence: CSIGQSNQPQHF. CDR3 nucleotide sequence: TGCAGCATCGGACAGAGCAATCAGCCCCAGCATTTT.

This chain's CDR3 is CASTPDRGAYNEQFF. The CDR3 bases are TGTGCCAGCACCCCCGACAGGGGGGCCTACAATGAGCAGTTCTTC. The chain has TRBV2 and TRBJ2-1; 9 bases line up with TRBD1. This CDR3 has 15 residues. V lost 7 bases and J lost 2; bases outside the gene matches: 6. The germline V gene has CDR1 SNHLY and CDR2 FYNNEI.

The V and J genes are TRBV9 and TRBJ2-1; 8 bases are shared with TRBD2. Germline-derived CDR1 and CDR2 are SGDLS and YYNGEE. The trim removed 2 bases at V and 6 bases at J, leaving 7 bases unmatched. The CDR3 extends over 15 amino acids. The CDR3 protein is CASSVTNREGNEQFF. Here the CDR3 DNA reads TGTGCCAGCAGCGTCACTAATCGGGAGGGCAATGAGCAGTTCTTC.

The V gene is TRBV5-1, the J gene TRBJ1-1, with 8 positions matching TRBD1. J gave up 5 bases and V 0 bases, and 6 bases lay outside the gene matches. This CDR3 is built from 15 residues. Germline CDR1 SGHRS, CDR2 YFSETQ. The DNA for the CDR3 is TGCGCCAGCAGCTTGGGGGCAGGGGGCTGGACTGAAGCTTTCTTT. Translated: CASSLGAGGWTEAFF.

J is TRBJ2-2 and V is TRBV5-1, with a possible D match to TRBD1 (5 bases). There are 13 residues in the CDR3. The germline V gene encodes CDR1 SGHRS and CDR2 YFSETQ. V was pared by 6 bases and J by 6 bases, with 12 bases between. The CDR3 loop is CASTDLGAGELFF. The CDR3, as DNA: TGCGCCAGCACCGACCTAGGGGCCGGGGAGCTGTTTTTT.

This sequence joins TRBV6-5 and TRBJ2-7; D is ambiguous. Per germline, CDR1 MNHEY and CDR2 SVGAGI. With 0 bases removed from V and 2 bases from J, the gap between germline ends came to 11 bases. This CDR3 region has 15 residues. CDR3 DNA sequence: TGTGCCAGCAGTTACTCGTTCTCGGACCCCTACGAGCAGTACTTC. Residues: CASSYSFSDPYEQYF.

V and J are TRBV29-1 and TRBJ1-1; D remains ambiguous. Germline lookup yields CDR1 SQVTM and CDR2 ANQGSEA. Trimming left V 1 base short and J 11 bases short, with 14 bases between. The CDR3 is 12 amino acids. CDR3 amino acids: CSVEGEAVGAFF. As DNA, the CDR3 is TGCAGCGTTGAAGGGGAGGCGGTAGGGGCTTTCTTT.

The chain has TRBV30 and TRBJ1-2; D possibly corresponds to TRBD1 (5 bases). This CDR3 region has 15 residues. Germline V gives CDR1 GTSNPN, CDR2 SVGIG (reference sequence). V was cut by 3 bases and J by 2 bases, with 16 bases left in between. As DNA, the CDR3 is TGTGCCTGGAGGAAAACCGGGACGGCGAACTATGGCTACACCTTC. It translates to CAWRKTGTANYGYTF.

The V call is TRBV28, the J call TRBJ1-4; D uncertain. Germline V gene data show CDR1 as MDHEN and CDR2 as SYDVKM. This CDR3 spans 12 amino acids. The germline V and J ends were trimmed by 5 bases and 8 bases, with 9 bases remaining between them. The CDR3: CASSPVREKLFF. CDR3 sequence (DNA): TGTGCCAGCAGTCCTGTCCGGGAAAAACTGTTTTTT.

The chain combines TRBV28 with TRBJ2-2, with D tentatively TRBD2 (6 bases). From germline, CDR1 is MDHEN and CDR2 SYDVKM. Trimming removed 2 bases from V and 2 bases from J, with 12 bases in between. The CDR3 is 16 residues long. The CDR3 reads CASSLNGAGNTGELFF. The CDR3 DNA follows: TGTGCCAGCAGTTTAAATGGGGCGGGAAACACCGGGGAGCTGTTTTTT. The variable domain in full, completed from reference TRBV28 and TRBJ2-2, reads DVKVTQSSRYLVKRTGEKVFLECVQDMDHENMFWYRQDPGLGLRLIYFSYDVKMKEKGDIPEGYSVSREKKERFSLILESASTNQTSMYLCASSLNGAGNTGELFFGEGSRLTVL.

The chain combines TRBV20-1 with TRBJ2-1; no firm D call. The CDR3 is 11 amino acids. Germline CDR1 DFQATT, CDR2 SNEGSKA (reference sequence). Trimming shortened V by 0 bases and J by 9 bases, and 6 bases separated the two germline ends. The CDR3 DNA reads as TGCAGTGCTAGAGAGGATAGTGAGCAGTTCTTC. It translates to CSAREDSEQFF.

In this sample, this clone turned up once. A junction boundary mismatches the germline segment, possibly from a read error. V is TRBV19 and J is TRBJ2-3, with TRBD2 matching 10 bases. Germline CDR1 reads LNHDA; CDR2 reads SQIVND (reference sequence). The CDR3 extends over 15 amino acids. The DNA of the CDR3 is TGTGCCAGTAGGATAGCGGGAGGCGGGACAGATACGCAGTATTTT. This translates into CASRIAGGGTDTQYF. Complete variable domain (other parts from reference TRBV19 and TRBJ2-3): DGGITQSPKYLFRKEGQNVTLSCEQNLNHDAMYWYRQDPGQGLRLIYYSQIVNDFQKGDIAEGYSVSREKKESFPLTVTSAQKNPTAFYLCASRIAGGGTDTQYFGPGTRLTVL.

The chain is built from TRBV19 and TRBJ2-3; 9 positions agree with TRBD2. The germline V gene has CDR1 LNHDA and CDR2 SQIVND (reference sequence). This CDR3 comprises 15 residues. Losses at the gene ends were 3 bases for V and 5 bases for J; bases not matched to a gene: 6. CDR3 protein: CASSMASGNGDTQYF. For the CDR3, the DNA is TGTGCCAGTAGTATGGCTAGCGGGAATGGAGATACGCAGTATTTT.

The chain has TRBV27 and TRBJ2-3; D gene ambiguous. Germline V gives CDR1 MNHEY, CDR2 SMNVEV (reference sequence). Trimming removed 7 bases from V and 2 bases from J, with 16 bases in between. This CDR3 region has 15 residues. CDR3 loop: CASTETGSNTDTQYF. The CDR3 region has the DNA TGTGCCAGCACCGAAACTGGCTCCAACACAGATACGCAGTATTTT.

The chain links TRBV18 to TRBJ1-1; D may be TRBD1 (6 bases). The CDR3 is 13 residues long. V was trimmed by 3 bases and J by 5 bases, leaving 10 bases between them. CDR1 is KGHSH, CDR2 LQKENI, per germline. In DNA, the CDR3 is TGTGCCAGCTCACCGGACAGTCGTACTGAAGCTTTCTTT. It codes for CASSPDSRTEAFF.

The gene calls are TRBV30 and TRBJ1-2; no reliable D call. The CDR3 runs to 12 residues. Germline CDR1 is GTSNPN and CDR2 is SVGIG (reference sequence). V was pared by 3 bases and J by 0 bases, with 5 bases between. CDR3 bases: TGTGCCTGGAGAGGCGCTAACTATGGCTACACCTTC. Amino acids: CAWRGANYGYTF.

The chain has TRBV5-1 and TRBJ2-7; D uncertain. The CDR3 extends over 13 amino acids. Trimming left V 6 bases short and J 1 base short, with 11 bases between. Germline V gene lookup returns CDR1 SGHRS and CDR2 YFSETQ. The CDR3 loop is CASTSDGSYEQYF. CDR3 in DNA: TGCGCCAGCACCTCGGACGGTTCCTACGAGCAGTACTTC.

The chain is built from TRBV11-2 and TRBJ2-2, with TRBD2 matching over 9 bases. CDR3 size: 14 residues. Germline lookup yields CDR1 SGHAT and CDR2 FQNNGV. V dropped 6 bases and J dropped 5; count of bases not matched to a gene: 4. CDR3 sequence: CASRVAGDTGELFF. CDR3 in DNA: TGTGCCAGCAGGGTAGCGGGAGATACCGGGGAGCTGTTTTTT.

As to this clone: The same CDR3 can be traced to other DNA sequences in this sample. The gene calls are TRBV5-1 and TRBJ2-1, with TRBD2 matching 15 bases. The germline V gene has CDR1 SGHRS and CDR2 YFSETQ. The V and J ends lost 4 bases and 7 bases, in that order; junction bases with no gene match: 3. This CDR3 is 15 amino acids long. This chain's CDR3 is CASSQGLAGGNEQFF. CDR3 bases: TGCGCCAGCAGCCAGGGACTAGCGGGAGGAAATGAGCAGTTCTTC.

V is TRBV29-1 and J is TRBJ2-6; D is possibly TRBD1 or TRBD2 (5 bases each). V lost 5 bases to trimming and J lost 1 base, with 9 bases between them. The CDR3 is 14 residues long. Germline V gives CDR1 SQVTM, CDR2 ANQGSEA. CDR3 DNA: TGCAGCGTTAGAGGGGATTCTGGGGCCAACGTCCTGACTTTC. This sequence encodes CSVRGDSGANVLTF.

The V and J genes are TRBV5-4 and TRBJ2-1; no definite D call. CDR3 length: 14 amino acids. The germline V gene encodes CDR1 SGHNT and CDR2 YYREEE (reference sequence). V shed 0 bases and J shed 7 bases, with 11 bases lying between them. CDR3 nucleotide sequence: TGTGCCAGCAGCTTGGACGCCGGCAGGAATGAGCAGTTCTTC. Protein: CASSLDAGRNEQFF.

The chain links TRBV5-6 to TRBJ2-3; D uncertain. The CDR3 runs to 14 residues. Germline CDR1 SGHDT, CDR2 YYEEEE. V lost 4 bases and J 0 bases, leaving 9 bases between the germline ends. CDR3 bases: TGTGCCAGCAGCCTAGGGTCTAGCACAGATACGCAGTATTTT. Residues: CASSLGSSTDTQYF. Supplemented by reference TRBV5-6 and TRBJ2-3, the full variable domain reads DAGVTQSPTHLIKTRGQQVTLRCSPKSGHDTVSWYQQALGQGPQFIFQYYEEEERQRGNFPDRFSGHQFPNYSSELNVNALLLGDSALYLCASSLGSSTDTQYFGPGTRLTVL.

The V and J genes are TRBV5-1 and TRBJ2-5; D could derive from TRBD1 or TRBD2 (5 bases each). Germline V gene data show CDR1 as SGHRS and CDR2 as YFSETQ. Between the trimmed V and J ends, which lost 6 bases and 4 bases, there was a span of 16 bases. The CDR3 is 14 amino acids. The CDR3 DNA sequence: TGCGCCAGCACCCCCGGGGCAGGCGTAGAGACCCAGTACTTC. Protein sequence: CASTPGAGVETQYF.